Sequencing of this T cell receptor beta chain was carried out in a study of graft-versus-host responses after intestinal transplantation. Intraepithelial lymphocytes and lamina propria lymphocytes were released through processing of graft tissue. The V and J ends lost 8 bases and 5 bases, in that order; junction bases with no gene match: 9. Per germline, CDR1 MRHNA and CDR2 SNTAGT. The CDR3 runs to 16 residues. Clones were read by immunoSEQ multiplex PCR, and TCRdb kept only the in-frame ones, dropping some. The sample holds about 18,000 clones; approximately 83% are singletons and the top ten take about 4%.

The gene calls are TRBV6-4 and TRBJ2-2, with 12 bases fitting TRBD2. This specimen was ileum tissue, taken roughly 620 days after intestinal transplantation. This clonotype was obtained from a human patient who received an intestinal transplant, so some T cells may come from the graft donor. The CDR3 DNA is TGTGCCAGCGGCCTAGCGGGGGGGCCAGGGACCGGGGAGCTGTTTTTT. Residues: CASGLAGGPGTGELFF.